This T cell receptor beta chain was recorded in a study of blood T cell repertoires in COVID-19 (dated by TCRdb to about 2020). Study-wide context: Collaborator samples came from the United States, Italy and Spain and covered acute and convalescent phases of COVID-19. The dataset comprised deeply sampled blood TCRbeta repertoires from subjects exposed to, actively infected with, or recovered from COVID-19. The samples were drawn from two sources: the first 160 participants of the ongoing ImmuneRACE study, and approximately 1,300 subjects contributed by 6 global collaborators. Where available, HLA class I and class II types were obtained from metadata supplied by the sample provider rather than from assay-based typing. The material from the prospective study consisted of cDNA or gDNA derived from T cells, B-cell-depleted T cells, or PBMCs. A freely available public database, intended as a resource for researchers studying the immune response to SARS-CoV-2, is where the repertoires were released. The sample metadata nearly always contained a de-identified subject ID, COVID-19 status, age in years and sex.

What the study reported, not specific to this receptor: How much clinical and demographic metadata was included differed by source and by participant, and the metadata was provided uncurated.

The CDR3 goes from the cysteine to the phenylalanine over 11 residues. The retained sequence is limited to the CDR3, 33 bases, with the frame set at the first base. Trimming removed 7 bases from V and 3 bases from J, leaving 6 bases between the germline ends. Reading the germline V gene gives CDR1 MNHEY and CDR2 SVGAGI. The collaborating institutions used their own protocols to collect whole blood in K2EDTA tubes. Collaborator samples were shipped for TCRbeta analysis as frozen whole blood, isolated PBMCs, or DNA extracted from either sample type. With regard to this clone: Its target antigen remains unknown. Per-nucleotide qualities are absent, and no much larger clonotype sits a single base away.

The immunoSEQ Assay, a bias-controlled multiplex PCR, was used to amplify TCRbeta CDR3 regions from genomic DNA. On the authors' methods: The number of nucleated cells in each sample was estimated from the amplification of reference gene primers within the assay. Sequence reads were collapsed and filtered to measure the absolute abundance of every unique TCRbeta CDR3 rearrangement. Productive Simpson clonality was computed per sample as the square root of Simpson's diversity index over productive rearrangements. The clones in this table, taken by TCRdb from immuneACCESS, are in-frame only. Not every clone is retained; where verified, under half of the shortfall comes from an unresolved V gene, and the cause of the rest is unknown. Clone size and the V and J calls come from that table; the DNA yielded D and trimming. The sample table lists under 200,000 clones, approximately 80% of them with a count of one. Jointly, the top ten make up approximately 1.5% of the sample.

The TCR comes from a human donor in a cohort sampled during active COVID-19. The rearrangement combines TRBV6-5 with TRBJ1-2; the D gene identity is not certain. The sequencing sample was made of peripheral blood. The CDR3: CASNNYYGYTF. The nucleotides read TGTGCCAGCAATAACTACTATGGCTACACCTTC.